A single sample is the source of the 23 T cell receptor beta chains below, sequenced in a study of blood T cells in healthy people across ages (dated by TCRdb to the mid-2010s). Libraries were prepared through 5' RACE. A second 7 to 11 cycle PCR used a sample-barcoded 5' primer and a J-beta primer mix. TCRdb handled the public reads itself, with Q25 trimming in fastp and clone calling in MiXCR, and kept productive beta chains. Records with the same CDR3 protein are collapsed into one entry carrying the most frequent genes and DNA. For this sample the table gives around 1,800,000 distinct CDR3 sequences, of which approximately 40% were detected only once. The top ten constitute roughly 23% of the sample. The source material was blood. The receptors were sampled from a human donor in good health.

This clonotype was observed a handful of times. The chain combines TRBV5-1 with TRBJ1-1; 9 nucleotides agree with TRBD1. The CDR3 consists of 13 residues. Per germline, CDR1 SGHRS and CDR2 YFSETQ. V was pared by 3 bases and J by 7 bases, with 4 bases of the junction left unmatched. Here the CDR3 DNA reads TGCGCCAGCAGCTGGGGACAGGGATTTGAAGCTTTCTTT. Translated, it gives CASSWGQGFEAFF.

The CDR3 sequence is CASSQEGQPNQPQHF. The CDR3 DNA follows: TGTGCCAGCAGCCAAGAAGGGCAGCCCAATCAGCCCCAGCATTTT. The chain is built from TRBV4-2 and TRBJ1-5, with D unclear. CDR1 and CDR2 from the germline V gene are LGHNA and YNFKEQ. Trimming removed 0 bases from V and 3 bases from J, with 9 bases in between. This CDR3 contains 15 residues.

This clonotype has a handful of counts. V gene TRBV12-3 or TRBV12-4 combines with J gene TRBJ2-5, with D possibly matching TRBD1 (5 bases). Near its end, the DNA agrees better with TRBJ2-7, so the J call may be wrong. This CDR3 region has 15 residues. CDR3 nucleotide sequence: TGTGCCAGCAGTTTAGGCAGGGCTTTTGGCCACGAGCAGTACTTC. It encodes CASSLGRAFGHEQYF.

The chain links TRBV20-1 to TRBJ1-6, with 7 bases that match TRBD1. The length of the CDR3 is 14 residues. Germline CDR1 reads DFQATT; CDR2 reads SNEGSKA (reference sequence). Trimming cost V 5 bases and J 3 bases; bases outside gene matches: 4. The CDR3 here is CSAPRQGYNSPLHF. CDR3 bases: TGCAGTGCTCCCCGACAGGGCTATAATTCACCCCTCCACTTT.

A few counts support this clonotype. This rearrangement joins TRBV29-1 to TRBJ2-5; D ambiguous. CDR1 and CDR2 from the germline V gene are SQVTM and ANQGSEA. The V end lost 7 bases, the J end lost 4 bases, and 10 bases lay between the germline ends. The CDR3 consists of 11 residues. CDR3 residues: CSGSFGETQYF. The DNA for the CDR3 is TGCAGCGGATCCTTCGGAGAGACCCAGTACTTC.

A word on this clonotype: A read error may account for a junction end that differs from germline. The chain carries TRBV7-9 and TRBJ1-5; D gene ambiguous. The CDR3 extends over 13 amino acids. The germline CDR1 and CDR2 sequences are SEHNR and FQNEAQ (reference sequence). DNA of the CDR3: TGTGCCAGCAGCTTAGGCCCCAATCAGTCCCAGCATTTT. Its protein product is CASSLGPNQSQHF.

This clonotype has a count of ten or more. The chain employs TRBV7-2 and TRBJ2-3; D might be TRBD1 (6 bases). The germline gives CDR1 SGHTA, CDR2 FQGNSA. CDR3 length equals 15 residues. Deletions cut 0 bases from V and 3 bases from J, with 10 bases between. The CDR3 DNA is TGTGCCAGCAGCTTAGCCGGGACAAGGACAGATACGCAGTATTTT. It specifies CASSLAGTRTDTQYF.

The chain links TRBV27 to TRBJ1-6, with D maybe TRBD1 (5 bases). The ends were cut back, 5 bases at V and 9 bases at J, with 20 bases in the middle. This CDR3 is built from 16 residues. Germline CDR1 and CDR2: MNHEY and SMNVEV (reference sequence). CDR3 coding DNA: TGTGCCAGCAGTGCAACCTGGGACTTTTTAGGTTCACCCCTCCACTTT. Encoded protein: CASSATWDFLGSPLHF.

The J gene is TRBJ2-3, the V gene TRBV24-1, with a possible D match to TRBD2 (6 bases). The germline V gene has CDR1 KGHDR and CDR2 SFDVKD. The CDR3 sequence is 16 residues long. V was trimmed by 3 bases and J by 2 bases, leaving 14 bases between them. CDR3 nucleotides: TGTGCCACCAGTGATCCTTCAGGGACTTTCACAGATACGCAGTATTTT. This gives the protein CATSDPSGTFTDTQYF.

This chain uses TRBV2 with TRBJ2-1; 7 bases match TRBD2. Germline V gene sequence: CDR1 SNHLY, CDR2 FYNNEI. The CDR3 is 14 amino acids. With V trimmed by 4 bases and J by 5 bases, 5 bases remained unmatched. The CDR3 DNA is TGTGCCAGCAGTGGACGACTAGCCCACAATGAGCAGTTCTTC. Translated: CASSGRLAHNEQFF.

This clonotype has a handful of counts. The rearrangement uses TRBV5-5 and TRBJ2-1, with D possibly being TRBD1 (6 bases). Germline V gene sequence: CDR1 SGHKS, CDR2 YYEKEE (reference sequence). V lost 5 bases and J 9 bases, leaving 15 bases between the germline ends. The CDR3 has 13 amino acids. CDR3 sequence (DNA): TGTGCCAGCAGTGTACCAGGGGCAAGTGAGCAGTTCTTC. Translating gives CASSVPGASEQFF.

In its sample, this clonotype was seen many times. V usage is TRBV4-1 and J usage is TRBJ1-2, with no clear D. The CDR3 spans 13 residues. The germline V gene encodes CDR1 MGHRA and CDR2 YSYEKL. Between the trimmed V and J ends, which lost 0 bases and 2 bases, there was a span of 4 bases. The DNA for the CDR3 is TGCGCCAGCAGCCAAGATCAAAACTATGGCTACACCTTC. Translating gives CASSQDQNYGYTF.

This clonotype was observed many times. The gene calls are TRBV3-1 and TRBJ1-2; 8 bases agree with TRBD1. This CDR3 contains 16 residues. The germline gives CDR1 LGHDT, CDR2 YNNKEL (reference sequence). Trimming at V came to 0 bases and at J to 6 bases, leaving 9 bases not matched to a gene. The CDR3 sequence: CASSQESQGARNGYTF. As DNA, the CDR3 is TGTGCCAGCAGCCAAGAATCCCAGGGGGCGCGGAATGGCTACACCTTC.

This clonotype was counted between two and nine times. J is TRBJ2-3 and V is TRBV29-1, with D perhaps TRBD1 (6 bases). Looked up from germline, CDR1 is SQVTM and CDR2 is ANQGSEA. The CDR3 contains 15 residues. Trimming took off 6 bases at V and 1 base at J, with 17 bases between the two ends. The CDR3 sequence is CSVRDIGRGTDTQYF. CDR3 bases: TGCAGCGTCCGGGACATCGGTAGGGGCACAGATACGCAGTATTTT.

V gene TRBV4-3 combines with J gene TRBJ1-2; 8 nucleotides line up with TRBD1. Germline CDR1 LGHNA, CDR2 YSLEER. This CDR3 is 18 amino acids long. V shed 1 base and J 6 bases; nucleotides not matched to a gene: 16. The CDR3 nucleotides are TGCGCCAGCAGCCAAGGTACGGACAGGGTGACGAGGATAGATGGCTACACCTTC. This codes for CASSQGTDRVTRIDGYTF.

The chain combines TRBV24-1 with TRBJ1-5; D may be TRBD1 (6 bases). Germline-derived CDR1 and CDR2 are KGHDR and SFDVKD. The CDR3 is 14 residues long. V was clipped by 3 bases and J by 1 base, with 6 bases between them. The CDR3 DNA sequence: TGTGCCACCAGTGATCAGGGGAGCAATCAGCCCCAGCATTTT. It encodes CATSDQGSNQPQHF.

The genes are TRBV7-9 and TRBJ1-2; the D gene is possibly TRBD1 (5 bases). This CDR3 has 16 amino acids. The V end lost 3 bases, the J end lost 0 bases, and 14 bases lay between the germline ends. CDR1 is SEHNR and CDR2 is FQNEAQ in the germline V gene (reference sequence). The CDR3 DNA reads TGTGCCAGCAGCTTCCTCAGGGAGCAAGCTAACTATGGCTACACCTTC. Protein: CASSFLREQANYGYTF.

This clonotype was seen a handful of times. This chain links TRBV11-2 with TRBJ2-3; D gene unclear. Deletions cut 5 bases from V and 5 bases from J, with 11 bases between. Per germline, CDR1 SGHAT and CDR2 FQNNGV. The CDR3 has 13 residues. CDR3 in amino acids: CASSRRLGDTQYF. The CDR3 DNA follows: TGTGCCAGCAGCCGACGCCTCGGAGATACGCAGTATTTT.

CDR3 protein: CATSVRRGYGTEAFF. The CDR3 bases are TGTGCCACCAGCGTAAGAAGAGGGTACGGGACTGAAGCTTTCTTT. V and J are TRBV15 and TRBJ1-1; D not resolved. The CDR3 covers 15 residues. The germline gives CDR1 LNHNV, CDR2 YYDKDF (reference sequence). Trimming shortened V by 5 bases and J by 5 bases, and 18 bases separated the two germline ends.

The chain links TRBV28 to TRBJ2-7; no clear D. This CDR3 is 11 amino acids long. Germline CDR1 MDHEN, CDR2 SYDVKM. V was clipped by 5 bases and J by 7 bases, with 9 bases between them. Here the CDR3 DNA reads TGTGCCAGCAGTGACATGGGAGAGCAGTACTTC. This codes for CASSDMGEQYF.

This sequence joins TRBV20-1 and TRBJ1-1; D remains unclear. Trimming took 0 bases from V and 5 from J, leaving 10 bases between them. This CDR3 spans 13 amino acids. Germline V gene lookup returns CDR1 DFQATT and CDR2 SNEGSKA (reference sequence). This CDR3 is CSAREGLGTEAFF. DNA of the CDR3: TGCAGTGCTAGAGAAGGGTTAGGGACTGAAGCTTTCTTT.

Concerning this clonotype itself: This likely stems from a read error, as it lies one base from a far larger clone. The rearrangement links TRBV7-2 to TRBJ2-5; the D is unclear. The CDR3 consists of 13 residues. The germline gives CDR1 SGHTA, CDR2 FQGNSA. CDR3 in DNA: TGTGCCAGCAGCTTAGCGGTCCAAGAGACCCTGTACTTC. It encodes CASSLAVQETLYF.

This clonotype was recorded at least ten times. The CDR3 spells CATSRDRSLYGYTF. For the CDR3, the DNA is TGTGCCACCAGCAGAGATCGAAGTCTCTATGGCTACACCTTC. This chain uses TRBV15 with TRBJ1-2; D not certain. V shed 0 bases and J shed 4 bases, with 9 bases lying between them. This CDR3 contains 14 residues. Per the germline V gene, CDR1 is LNHNV and CDR2 is YYDKDF (reference sequence).